Sequencing of this T cell receptor (beta chain) was carried out in a study of early T cells in non-severe SARS-CoV-2 infection. At the level of the study: Unsorted whole blood bulk RNA was sequenced, with unpaired chains.

Overall study findings and caveats: Lookups in VDJdb leaned toward anti-spike CD8 responses and missed private and CD4 specificities.

The TCR library protocol was used to attach unique molecular identifiers. These identifiers were attached to individual cDNA molecules. TCRdb processed the 5' RACE reads anew with MiXCR; each CDR3 protein has one entry. The sample carries around 59,000 distinct CDR3 sequences, around 9.3% recorded once. The V segment lost 1 base and the J segment 9 bases; nucleotides outside the gene matches: 12. This CDR3 contains 16 residues. The germline CDR1 and CDR2 sequences are SGHTA and FQGNSA. This clonotype was seen at least ten times. Its target is unknown. The chain recombines TRBV7-2 with TRBJ2-1; 7 bases are shared with TRBD2. The clonotype comes from an adult who was a healthcare worker with PCR-confirmed SARS-CoV-2 infection or an uninfected control (not recorded which). Input material: whole blood. CDR3 sequence: CASSLGISGWKGEQFF. The CDR3 DNA is TGTGCCAGCAGCTTAGGAATTAGCGGGTGGAAGGGTGAGCAGTTCTTC.